These 8 T cell receptor beta chains share one sample of origin, sequenced in a study of T cell responses to AZD1222 COVID-19 vaccine. TCRdb keeps only in-frame clones here, not all; method: immunoSEQ multiplex PCR. Of tens of thousands of clones in the sample, over 75% were seen once. Sequencing was performed on peripheral blood, taken 28 days after the second AZD1222 dose. The source of these receptors is an adult who received the AZD1222 COVID-19 vaccine.

Note on this clone: The sample holds other DNA sequences that translate to the same CDR3. The J gene is TRBJ2-1, the V gene TRBV4-3; the D gene is possibly TRBD1 (5 bases). CDR1 and CDR2 (germline): LGHNA, YSLEER. CDR3 length: 15 residues. Trimming shortened V by 0 bases and J by 4 bases, and 10 bases separated the two germline ends. The CDR3, as DNA: TGCGCCAGCAGCCAAGAGGCAGGGCGGTACAATGAGCAGTTCTTC. Translated, it gives CASSQEAGRYNEQFF.

Comments on this clone: Relative to the germline gene, one junction end is altered; a read error may explain this. The chain joins TRBV5-1 to TRBJ2-7, with a tentative D call TRBD1 (5 bases). The CDR3 consists of 13 residues. Per germline, CDR1 SGHRS and CDR2 YFSETQ. This CDR3 is CASCLAGSYEQYF. CDR3 coding DNA: TGCGCCAGCTGCTTGGCAGGGTCCTACGAGCAGTACTTC.

The V gene is TRBV9, the J gene TRBJ1-1; 8 bases line up with TRBD1. V was clipped by 6 bases and J by 5 bases; unmatched bases: 3. The germline gives CDR1 SGDLS, CDR2 YYNGEE. The CDR3 is 12 residues long. Written as DNA, the CDR3 is TGTGCCAGCACCAGACAGGGGACTGAAGCTTTCTTT. This sequence encodes CASTRQGTEAFF.

The rearrangement joins TRBV6-2 or TRBV6-3 to TRBJ2-1, with D unclear. The V end was cut by 3 bases, the J end by 0 bases, with 12 bases between. Germline V gene data show CDR1 as MNHEY and CDR2 as SVGEGT. The CDR3 covers 16 residues. The CDR3 sequence is CASSYTQPSSYNEQFF. The CDR3 coding sequence is TGTGCCAGCAGTTATACGCAGCCCAGCTCCTACAATGAGCAGTTCTTC.

The CDR3 sequence is CASSVENSGNTIYF. The CDR3 DNA is TGTGCCAGCAGCGTAGAAAACTCTGGAAACACCATATATTTT. The chain employs TRBV9 and TRBJ1-3; no clear D. V was pared by 0 bases and J by 0 bases, with 4 bases between. This CDR3 is built from 14 residues. Germline loops: CDR1 SGDLS, CDR2 YYNGEE.

The chain has TRBV9 and TRBJ1-3; D call uncertain. Trimming took off 0 bases at V and 5 bases at J, with 9 bases between the two ends. The germline V gene encodes CDR1 SGDLS and CDR2 YYNGEE. The CDR3 length is 14 residues. CDR3 in amino acids: CASSVDQARNTIYF. The CDR3 coding sequence is TGTGCCAGCAGCGTAGATCAGGCCCGAAACACCATATATTTT.

The chain carries TRBV7-8 and TRBJ2-1; 8 bases match TRBD1. The V and J ends lost 1 base and 3 bases, in that order; junction bases with no gene match: 2. Germline CDR1 SGHVS, CDR2 FQNEAQ. The CDR3 covers 15 residues. CDR3 DNA sequence: TGTGCCAGCAGCTTAGGGGACAGGTACTACAATGAGCAGTTCTTC. It codes for CASSLGDRYYNEQFF.

V gene TRBV28 combines with J gene TRBJ2-6; TRBD1 matches 8 bases. The J segment lost 2 bases and the V segment lost 3 bases, leaving 9 bases of the junction unmatched. There are 18 residues in the CDR3. The V gene's germline CDR1 is MDHEN and CDR2 SYDVKM. CDR3 in amino acids: CASSFSGGLIAGANVLTF. The CDR3 DNA reads as TGTGCCAGCAGTTTTTCAGGGGGCTTAATTGCTGGGGCCAACGTCCTGACTTTC.